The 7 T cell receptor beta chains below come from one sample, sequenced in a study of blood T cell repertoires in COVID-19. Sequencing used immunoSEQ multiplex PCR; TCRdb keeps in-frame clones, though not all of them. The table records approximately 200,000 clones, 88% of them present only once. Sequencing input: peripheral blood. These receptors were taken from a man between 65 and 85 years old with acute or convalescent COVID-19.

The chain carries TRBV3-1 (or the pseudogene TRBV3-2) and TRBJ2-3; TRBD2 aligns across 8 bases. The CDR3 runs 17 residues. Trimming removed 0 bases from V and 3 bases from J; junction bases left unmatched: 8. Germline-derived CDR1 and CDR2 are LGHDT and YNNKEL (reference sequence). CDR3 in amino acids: CASSQDGGGLATDTQYF. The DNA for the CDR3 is TGTGCCAGCAGCCAAGACGGGGGAGGACTAGCAACAGATACGCAGTATTTT.

The CDR3 bases are TGTGCCAGCAGCCTCCCCTTAGGGACAGTAACGAACACCGGGGAGCTGTTTTTT. Translated: CASSLPLGTVTNTGELFF. V and J are TRBV5-4 and TRBJ2-2; 7 bases map to TRBD1. Germline CDR1 reads SGHNT; CDR2 reads YYREEE (reference sequence). The junction had 12 bases not matched to a gene; V was cut back by 4 bases and J by 0 bases. The CDR3 runs 18 residues. Together with reference TRBV5-4 and TRBJ2-2, the CDR3 gives the full variable domain: ETGVTQSPTHLIKTRGQQVTLRCSSQSGHNTVSWYQQALGQGPQFIFQYYREEENGRGNFPPRFSGLQFPNYSSELNVNALELDDSALYLCASSLPLGTVTNTGELFFGEGSRLTVL.

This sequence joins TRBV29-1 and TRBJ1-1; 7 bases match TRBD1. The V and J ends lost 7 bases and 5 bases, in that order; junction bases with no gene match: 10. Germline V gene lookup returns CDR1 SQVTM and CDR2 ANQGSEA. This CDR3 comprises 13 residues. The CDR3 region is CSARNRGWTEAFF. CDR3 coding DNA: TGCAGCGCTAGGAACAGGGGATGGACTGAAGCTTTCTTT.

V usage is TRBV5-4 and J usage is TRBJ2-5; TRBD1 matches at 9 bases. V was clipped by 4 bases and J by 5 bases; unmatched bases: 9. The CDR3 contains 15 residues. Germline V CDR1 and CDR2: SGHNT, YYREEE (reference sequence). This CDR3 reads CASSLETGGRETQYF. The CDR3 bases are TGTGCCAGCAGCCTAGAGACAGGGGGAAGGGAGACCCAGTACTTC.

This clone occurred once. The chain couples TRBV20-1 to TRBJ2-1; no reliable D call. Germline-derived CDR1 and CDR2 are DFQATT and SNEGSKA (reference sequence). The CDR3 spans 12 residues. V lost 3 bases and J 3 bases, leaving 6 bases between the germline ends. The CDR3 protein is CSASDSYNEQFF. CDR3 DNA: TGCAGTGCTAGTGATAGCTACAATGAGCAGTTCTTC.

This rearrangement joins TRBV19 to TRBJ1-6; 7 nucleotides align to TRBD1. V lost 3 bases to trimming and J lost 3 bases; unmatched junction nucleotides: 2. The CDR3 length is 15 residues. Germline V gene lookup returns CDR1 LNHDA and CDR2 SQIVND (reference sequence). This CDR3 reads CASSMGTVYNSPLHF. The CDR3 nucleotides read TGTGCCAGTAGTATGGGGACAGTCTATAATTCACCCCTCCACTTT.

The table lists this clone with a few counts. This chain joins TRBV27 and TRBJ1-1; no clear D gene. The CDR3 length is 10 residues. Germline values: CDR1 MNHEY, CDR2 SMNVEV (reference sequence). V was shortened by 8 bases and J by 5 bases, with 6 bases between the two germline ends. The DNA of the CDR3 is TGTGCCAGCCTAGGTACTGAAGCTTTCTTT. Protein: CASLGTEAFF.